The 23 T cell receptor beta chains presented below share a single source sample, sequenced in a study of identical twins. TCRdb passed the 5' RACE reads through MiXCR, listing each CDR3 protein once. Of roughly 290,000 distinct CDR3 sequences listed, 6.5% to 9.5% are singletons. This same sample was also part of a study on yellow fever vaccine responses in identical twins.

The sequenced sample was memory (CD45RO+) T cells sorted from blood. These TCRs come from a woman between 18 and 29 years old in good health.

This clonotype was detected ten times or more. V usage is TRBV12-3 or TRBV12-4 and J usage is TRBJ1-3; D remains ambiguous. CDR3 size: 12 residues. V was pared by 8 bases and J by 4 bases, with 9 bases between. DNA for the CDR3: TGTGCCAGCGCGCTCGGCGGAAACACCATATATTTT. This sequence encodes CASALGGNTIYF.

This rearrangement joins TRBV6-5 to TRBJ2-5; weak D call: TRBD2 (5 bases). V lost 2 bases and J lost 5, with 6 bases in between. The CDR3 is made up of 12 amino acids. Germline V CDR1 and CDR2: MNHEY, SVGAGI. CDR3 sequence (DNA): TGTGCCAGCAGTTACGGCGGGGAGACCCAGTACTTC. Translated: CASSYGGETQYF.

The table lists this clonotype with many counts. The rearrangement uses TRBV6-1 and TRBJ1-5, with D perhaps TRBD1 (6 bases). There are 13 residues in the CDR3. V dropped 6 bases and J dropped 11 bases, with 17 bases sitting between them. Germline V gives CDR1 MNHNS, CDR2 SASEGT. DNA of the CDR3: TGTGCCAGCAGGCCAGACTTTCGACAGGCCCAGCATTTT. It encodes CASRPDFRQAQHF.

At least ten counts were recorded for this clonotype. CDR3 DNA: TGTGCCAGCAGTGAAGGGGGCGGGGGGGCTTCTGAGCAGTTCTTC. Amino acid sequence: CASSEGGGGASEQFF. The chain couples TRBV6-1 to TRBJ2-1, with 9 bases fitting TRBD2. The germline CDR1 and CDR2 sequences are MNHNS and SASEGT. The V gene end was trimmed by 1 base and the J gene end by 9 bases; junction bases not matched to a gene: 7. The length of the CDR3 is 15 residues.

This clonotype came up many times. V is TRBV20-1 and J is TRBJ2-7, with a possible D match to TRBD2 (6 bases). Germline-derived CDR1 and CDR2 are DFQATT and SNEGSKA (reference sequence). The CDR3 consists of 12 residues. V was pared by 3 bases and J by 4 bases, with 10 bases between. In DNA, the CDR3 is TGCAGTGCTAGCGGGAGTAGGTACGAGCAGTACTTC. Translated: CSASGSRYEQYF.

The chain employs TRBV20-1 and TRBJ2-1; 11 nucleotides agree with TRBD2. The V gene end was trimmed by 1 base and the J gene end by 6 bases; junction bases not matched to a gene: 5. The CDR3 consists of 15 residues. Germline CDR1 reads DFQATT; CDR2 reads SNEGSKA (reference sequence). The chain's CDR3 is CSARVGTSGPNEQFF. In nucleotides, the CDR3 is TGCAGTGCTAGAGTGGGGACTAGCGGACCCAATGAGCAGTTCTTC.

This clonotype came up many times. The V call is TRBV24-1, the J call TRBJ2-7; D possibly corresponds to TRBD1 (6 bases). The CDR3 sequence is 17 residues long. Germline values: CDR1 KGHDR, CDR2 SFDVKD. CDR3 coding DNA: TGTGCCACCAGTGATTCAACGATTCTGAAACAGGGTTGTCGGGGCCACGTC. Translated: CATSDSTILKQGCRGHV.

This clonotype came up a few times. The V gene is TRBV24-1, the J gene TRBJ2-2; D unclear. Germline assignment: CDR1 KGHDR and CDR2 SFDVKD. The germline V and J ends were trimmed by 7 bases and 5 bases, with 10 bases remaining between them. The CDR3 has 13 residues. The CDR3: CATSLLGTGELFF. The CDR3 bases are TGTGCCACCAGCCTACTGGGGACCGGGGAGCTGTTTTTT.

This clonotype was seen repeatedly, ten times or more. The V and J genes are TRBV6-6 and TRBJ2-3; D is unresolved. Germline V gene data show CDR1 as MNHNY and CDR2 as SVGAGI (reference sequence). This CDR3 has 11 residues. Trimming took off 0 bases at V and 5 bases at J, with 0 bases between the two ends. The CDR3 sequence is CASSYSDTQYF. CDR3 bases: TGTGCCAGCAGTTACTCAGATACGCAGTATTTT.

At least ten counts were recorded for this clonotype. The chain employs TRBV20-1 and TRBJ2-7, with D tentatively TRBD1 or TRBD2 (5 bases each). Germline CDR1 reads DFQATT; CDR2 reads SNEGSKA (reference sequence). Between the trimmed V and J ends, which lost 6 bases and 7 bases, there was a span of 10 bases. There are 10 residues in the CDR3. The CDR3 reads CSARGREQYV. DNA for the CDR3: TGCAGTGCGAGGGGCCGGGAGCAGTACGTC.

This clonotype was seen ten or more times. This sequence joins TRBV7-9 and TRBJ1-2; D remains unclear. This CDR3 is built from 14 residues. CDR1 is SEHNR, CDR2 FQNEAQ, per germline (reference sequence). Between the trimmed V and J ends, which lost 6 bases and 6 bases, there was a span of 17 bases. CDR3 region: CASRLTSTTNGYTF. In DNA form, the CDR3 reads TGTGCCAGCAGACTTACCTCAACTACCAATGGCTACACCTTC. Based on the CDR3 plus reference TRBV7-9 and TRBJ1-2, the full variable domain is DTGVSQNPRHKITKRGQNVTFRCDPISEHNRLYWYRQTLGQGPEFLTYFQNEAQLEKSRLLSDRFSAERPKGSFSTLEIQRTEQGDSAMYLCASRLTSTTNGYTFGSGTRLTVV.

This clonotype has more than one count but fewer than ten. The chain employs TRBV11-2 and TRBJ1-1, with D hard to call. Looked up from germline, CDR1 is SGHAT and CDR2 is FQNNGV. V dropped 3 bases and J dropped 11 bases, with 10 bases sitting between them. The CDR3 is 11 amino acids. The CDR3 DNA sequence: TGTGCCAGCAGCTTGGGTGTTTTGGCTTTCTTT. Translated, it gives CASSLGVLAFF. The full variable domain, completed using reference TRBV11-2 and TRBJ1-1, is EAGVAQSPRYKIIEKRQSVAFWCNPISGHATLYWYQQILGQGPKLLIQFQNNGVVDDSQLPKDRFSAERLKGVDSTLKIQPAKLEDSAVYLCASSLGVLAFFGQGTRLTVV.

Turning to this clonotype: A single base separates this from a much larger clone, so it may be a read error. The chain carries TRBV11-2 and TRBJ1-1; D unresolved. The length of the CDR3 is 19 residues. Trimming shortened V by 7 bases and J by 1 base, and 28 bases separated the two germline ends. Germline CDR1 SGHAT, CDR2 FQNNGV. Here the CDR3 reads CASILPPSGWTPQNTEAFF. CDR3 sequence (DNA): TGTGCCAGCATCCTCCCACCCTCAGGATGGACGCCCCAGAACACTGAAGCTTTCTTT.

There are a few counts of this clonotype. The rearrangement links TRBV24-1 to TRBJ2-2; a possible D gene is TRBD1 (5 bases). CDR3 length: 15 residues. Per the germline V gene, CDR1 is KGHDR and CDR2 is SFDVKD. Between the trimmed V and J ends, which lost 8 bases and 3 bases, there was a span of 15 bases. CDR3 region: CATKGRGSDTGELFF. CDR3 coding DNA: TGTGCCACCAAGGGAAGGGGATCGGACACCGGGGAGCTGTTTTTT.

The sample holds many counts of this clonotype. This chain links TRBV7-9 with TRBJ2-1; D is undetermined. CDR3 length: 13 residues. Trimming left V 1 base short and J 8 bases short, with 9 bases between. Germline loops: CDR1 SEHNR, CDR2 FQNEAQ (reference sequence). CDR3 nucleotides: TGTGCCAGCAGCTTAGGTGCGTCGGATGAGCAGTTCTTC. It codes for CASSLGASDEQFF.

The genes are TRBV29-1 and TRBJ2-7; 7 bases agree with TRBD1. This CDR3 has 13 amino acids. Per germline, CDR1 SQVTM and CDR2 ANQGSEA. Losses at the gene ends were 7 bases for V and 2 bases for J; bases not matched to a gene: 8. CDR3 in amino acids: CSATGINPYEQYF. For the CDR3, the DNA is TGCAGCGCGACAGGGATTAACCCCTACGAGCAGTACTTC.

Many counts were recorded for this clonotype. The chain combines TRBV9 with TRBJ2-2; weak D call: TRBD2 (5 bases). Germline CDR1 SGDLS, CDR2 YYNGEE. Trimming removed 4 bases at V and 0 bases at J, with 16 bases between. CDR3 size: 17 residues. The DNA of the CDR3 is TGTGCCAGCAGCCCCAACGCCGGAGGTACGAACACCGGGGAGCTGTTTTTT. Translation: CASSPNAGGTNTGELFF.

The CDR3 DNA sequence: TGTGCCACCAGCAGAGAAGGGGGCAGCAATCAGCCCCAGCATTTT. Translation gives CATSREGGSNQPQHF. The rearrangement uses TRBV15 and TRBJ1-5; 7 bases line up with TRBD1. This CDR3 contains 15 residues. J lost 1 base, V lost 0 bases, and 0 bases had no gene match. Germline CDR1 reads LNHNV; CDR2 reads YYDKDF (reference sequence).

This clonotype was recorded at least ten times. CDR3 region: CASSYPEDGNTGELFF. CDR3 sequence (DNA): TGTGCCAGCAGTTACCCCGAAGACGGTAACACCGGGGAGCTGTTTTTT. The chain carries TRBV6-2 or TRBV6-3 and TRBJ2-2; D ambiguous. Trimming cost V 2 bases and J 2 bases, with 12 bases left between them. This CDR3 contains 16 residues. Germline-derived CDR1 and CDR2 are MNHEY and SVGEGT.

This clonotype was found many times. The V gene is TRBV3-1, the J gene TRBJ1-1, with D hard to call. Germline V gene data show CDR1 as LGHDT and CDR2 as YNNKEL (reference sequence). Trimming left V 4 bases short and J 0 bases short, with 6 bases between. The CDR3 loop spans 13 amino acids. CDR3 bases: TGTGCCAGCAGCCCCGATATGAACACTGAAGCTTTCTTT. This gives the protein CASSPDMNTEAFF.

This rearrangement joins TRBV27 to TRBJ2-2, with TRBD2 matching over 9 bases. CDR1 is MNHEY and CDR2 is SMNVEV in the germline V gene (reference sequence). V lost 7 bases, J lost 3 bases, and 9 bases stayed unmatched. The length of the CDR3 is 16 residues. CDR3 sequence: CASNIGRLADTGELFF. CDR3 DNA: TGTGCCAGCAACATAGGCCGACTAGCGGACACCGGGGAGCTGTTTTTT.

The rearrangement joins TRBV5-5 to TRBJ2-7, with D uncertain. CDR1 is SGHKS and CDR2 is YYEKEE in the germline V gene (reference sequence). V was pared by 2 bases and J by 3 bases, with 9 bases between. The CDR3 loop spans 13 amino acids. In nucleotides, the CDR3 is TGTGCCAGCAGCTTAGGTGTCAGCTACGAGCAGTACGTC. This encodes CASSLGVSYEQYV.

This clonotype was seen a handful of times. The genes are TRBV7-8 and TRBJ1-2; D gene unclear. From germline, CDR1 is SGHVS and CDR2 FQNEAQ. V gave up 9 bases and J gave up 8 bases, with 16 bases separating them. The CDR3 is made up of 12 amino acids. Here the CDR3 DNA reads TGTGCCAGAAGGTGGACCACTTCGGGCTACACCTTC. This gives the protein CARRWTTSGYTF.